The present TCR beta chain was sequenced within a study of beta chain features in type 1 diabetes. As regards this clone: Its antigen is unknown.

Reverse transcription of all isolated RNA meant that expressed TCRB transcripts were sequenced. Sequencing used immunoSEQ multiplex PCR; TCRdb keeps in-frame clones, though not all of them. The table includes hundreds of thousands of clones, about 63% detected once. Study results and limitations: Sequencing the cDNA could make cells with high TCR expression show up more than they should.

Sorting of CD4+ naive, central memory, regulatory and stem cell-like memory cells was performed via CD45RO/CCR7/CD25/CD127/CD95/CD27. All sorted populations exceeded 98% purity. Germline V gives CDR1 ENHRY, CDR2 SYGVKD. Trimming cost V 6 bases and J 4 bases, with 20 bases left between them. The CDR3 totals 16 residues. Sequences were obtained from naive CD4+ T cells from blood. The TCR originated in a man between 25 and 39 years old in good health. The chain couples TRBV10-3 to TRBJ2-3; D is unclear. In nucleotides, the CDR3 is TGTGCCATCAGCGGCAGGTCCAAGGATGGGGCAGATACGCAGTATTTT. Protein product: CAISGRSKDGADTQYF.